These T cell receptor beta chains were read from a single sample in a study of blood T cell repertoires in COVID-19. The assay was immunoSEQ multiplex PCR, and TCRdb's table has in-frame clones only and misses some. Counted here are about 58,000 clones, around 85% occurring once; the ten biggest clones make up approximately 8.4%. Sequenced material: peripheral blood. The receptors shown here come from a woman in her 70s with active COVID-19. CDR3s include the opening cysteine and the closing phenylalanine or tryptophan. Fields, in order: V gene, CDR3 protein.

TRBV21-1 CASSGKSDSGGLYEQYF
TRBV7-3 CASSRPGQTNTEAFF
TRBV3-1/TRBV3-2 CASSVNINSGNTIYF
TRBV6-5 CASSSRLPGDYEQYF
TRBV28 CASSLRSVEAFF
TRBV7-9 CASSLEKRTGELFF
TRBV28 CASSPRLRGLKTQYF
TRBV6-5 CASSYSADRGPDTQYF
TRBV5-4 CASSSRVAGSYEQYF
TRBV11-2 CASSSGGSGARDTQYF
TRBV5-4 CASSLGTSGETQYF
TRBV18 CASSPLRLAGETQYF
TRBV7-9 CASSPSNSNQPQHF
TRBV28 CASLLAQEDSPLHF
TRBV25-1 CASSEYWQDLEKLFF
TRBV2 CASSRQGEGTDTQYF
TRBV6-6 CASSRISGTGGIGYTF
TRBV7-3 CASSEASGTISSYNEQFF
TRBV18 CASSRTGGDTNEKLFF
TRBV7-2 CASSSPREHTEAFF